The 5 T cell receptor beta chains below all came from one sample that was sequenced in a study of neoadjuvant anti-PD-1 for oral cavity cancer. Regarding time point: after neoadjuvant nivolumab, at surgical resection. Produced via immunoSEQ multiplex PCR; TCRdb's table is partial and in-frame only. The sample consists of about 8,200 clones, roughly 74% of them appearing once. This specimen consisted of PBMCs, obtained after nivolumab (anti-PD-1) treatment. All receptors come from a person between 40 and 80 years old with oral cavity squamous cell carcinoma.

The rearrangement uses TRBV10-1 and TRBJ1-4, with TRBD1 matching over 8 bases. V lost 6 bases to trimming and J lost 5 bases; unmatched junction nucleotides: 8. CDR3 size: 15 residues. Germline V gene sequence: CDR1 WNHNN, CDR2 SYGVQD (reference sequence). DNA for the CDR3: TGCGCCAGCAGAGCCGGGACAGGCGAAAATGAAAAACTGTTTTTT. It translates to CASRAGTGENEKLFF.

The chain carries TRBV5-1 and TRBJ2-7, with D unresolved. Germline loops: CDR1 SGHRS, CDR2 YFSETQ. The V and J ends lost 0 bases and 3 bases respectively, with 10 bases between them. There are 14 residues in the CDR3. The CDR3 DNA is TGCGCCAGCAGCTTGGGCCTCCGAGACTACGAGCAGTACTTC. Its protein is CASSLGLRDYEQYF.

This clone was counted a few times. V gene TRBV7-2 combines with J gene TRBJ2-5; D unclear. Germline CDR1 is SGHTA and CDR2 is FQGNSA. The CDR3 length is 13 residues. Trimming removed 1 base from V and 1 base from J, with 4 bases in between. In nucleotides, the CDR3 is TGTGCCAGCAGCTTAGAAAGCCAAGAGACCCAGTACTTC. The encoded protein is CASSLESQETQYF.

This clone was seen only a few times. V and J are TRBV7-6 and TRBJ1-2; D unresolved. The germline V gene has CDR1 SGHVS and CDR2 FNYEAQ. Trimming left V 2 bases short and J 11 bases short, with 6 bases between. The CDR3 spans 10 residues. CDR3 loop: CASSLKPYTF. CDR3 DNA: TGTGCCAGCAGCTTAAAGCCGTACACCTTC.

The chain employs TRBV7-2 and TRBJ2-2, with D possibly being TRBD1 (6 bases). CDR3 length: 15 residues. Trimming cost V 5 bases and J 0 bases, with 10 bases left between them. The germline V gene has CDR1 SGHTA and CDR2 FQGNSA. CDR3 bases: TGTGCCAGCAGCGTAACAGGGTCGAACACCGGGGAGCTGTTTTTT. It encodes CASSVTGSNTGELFF.